One sample yielded the 3 T cell receptor beta chains listed below, sequenced in a study of T cell responses to AZD1222 COVID-19 vaccine. Only in-frame clones appear in the TCRdb table, and some are missing; sequencing was by immunoSEQ multiplex PCR. The sample includes roughly 200,000 clones, about 92% of them seen just once. The specimen was peripheral blood, collected 28 days after the second dose of the MenACWY control vaccine. The origin of the receptors is an adult who received the MenACWY meningococcal vaccine as a control.

V and J are TRBV9 and TRBJ1-1, with D unresolved. With 1 base removed from V and 0 bases from J, the gap between germline ends came to 10 bases. CDR3 length: 15 amino acids. Germline CDR1 SGDLS, CDR2 YYNGEE. CDR3 sequence: CASSVTSGMNTEAFF. CDR3 coding DNA: TGTGCCAGCAGCGTAACCTCTGGGATGAACACTGAAGCTTTCTTT. The whole variable domain, filled in from reference TRBV9 and TRBJ1-1, reads DSGVTQTPKHLITATGQRVTLRCSPRSGDLSVYWYQQSLDQGLQFLIQYYNGEERAKGNILERFSAQQFPDLHSELNLSSLELGDSALYFCASSVTSGMNTEAFFGQGTRLTVV.

The rearrangement uses TRBV1 and TRBJ1-2. TRBV1 is a recognized pseudogene. The CDR3 extends over 13 amino acids. CDR3 residues: CTSSQALGRDYTF. In DNA, the CDR3 is TGCACCAGCAGCCAAGCTTTGGGCCGGGACTACACCTTC.

The rearrangement links TRBV27 to TRBJ2-7; 9 bases agree with TRBD1. The V gene end was trimmed by 5 bases and the J gene end by 3 bases; junction bases not matched to a gene: 8. Germline V lookup: CDR1 MNHEY, CDR2 SMNVEV (reference sequence). The CDR3 totals 15 residues. For the CDR3, the DNA is TGTGCCAGCAGTCGAGGGGGGACAGGGCGCTACGAGCAGTACTTC. It yields the protein CASSRGGTGRYEQYF.